Here is one T cell receptor beta chain with its context. Its antigen is currently not known. No per-base quality is available; no much larger clone lies one base away. The data are from a study of cytotoxic CD8 clonotypes in ibrutinib-treated CLL (dated by TCRdb to the early 2020s). Regarding the study in general: In this cohort, 15 or so patients were treatment-naive and about a dozen were relapsed/refractory, while around 18 had unmutated IGHV. Responses were partial in 25 or so patients and complete in 2; after median approximately 66 months follow-up, around 15 stayed in remission and about twelve progressed. Response samples were obtained after a median of about 13 months of treatment, with a range of roughly 6 to 40 months. An average of around 250,000 productive templates and 94,082 productive rearrangements was obtained per sample. Of the 85 to 90 participants in the trial, about two dozen had longitudinal samples available. Cryopreserved peripheral blood mononuclear cells were collected before treatment, at response, and at either disease progression or sustained remission. Every remission and progressive disease sample was obtained while ibrutinib was still being received by the patients. Broader findings and caveats from the paper: Clonality increased at ibrutinib response, stayed stable in sustained remission, and fell back toward baseline at progression. Public clonotypes were rare and either contracted or stayed stable during treatment, and the rise in clonality at ibrutinib response reflected the expansion of private clonotypes. Sampling times were not matched between sustained-remission and progressing patients, and lymph node repertoires were not studied. Baseline clonality exceeded that of age-matched healthy donors and correlated strongly with circulating CD8+ T-cell counts.

A MiSeq instrument was used for deep resolution sequencing, which targeted depths ranging from 1 in 1 million up to 1 in 200,000 T cells, with coverage averaging 10x for each clonotype. The immunoSEQ hsTCRB Kit was used to generate the TCR beta libraries. As for the authors' bioinformatics: The data were analyzed with ImmunoSEQ Analyzer and ImmunoSEQ Data Assistant, and V, D and J gene assignments followed IMGT definitions. Clonality, with values ranging from 0 to 1, was calculated as one minus the normalized Shannon entropy of productive rearrangement frequencies. Only overrepresented clonotypes making up at least 0.05% of the repertoire of each patient were included in the public clonotype analysis. Repertoires from about a dozen age-matched healthy donors in immuneACCESS were used as clonality controls. The source is immuneACCESS, and TCRdb retained only in-frame sequences with V and J called. Part of the clones is not carried over; for the studies checked, unresolved V genes explain less than half of this, and the remainder is unexplained. That table furnishes V, J and clone size, whereas the DNA furnished D and trimming. Recorded for this sample are approximately 350,000 clones; roughly 70% of them occurred a single time. Around 6.6% of the sample goes to the ten largest clones.

About 2 micrograms of genomic DNA were extracted from cryopreserved PBMCs for TCR beta library preparation. Longitudinal blood samples from CLL patients receiving ibrutinib monotherapy were subjected to high-throughput TCR beta sequencing. Patients were enrolled in a phase 2 open-label single-center ibrutinib monotherapy trial. From a lookup of the germline V gene, CDR1 and CDR2 are LGHNA and YSLEER. For this chain, trimming is 3 bases at the V end and 2 bases at the J end, and the number of junction bases without a gene match is 7. Measured from the cysteine to the phenylalanine, the CDR3 is 16 residues long. Of all the DNA, just the CDR3 is kept, 48 bases in frame from base 1.

The sequenced sample was PBMCs, obtained after 36 months of ibrutinib treatment. The sequence joins TRBV4-3 to TRBJ2-3; 8 middle bases align to TRBD2. The clonotype was recovered from a human donor with chronic lymphocytic leukemia. This receptor carries the CDR3 CASSHSGGPDTDTQYF. The DNA reads TGCGCCAGCAGCCATTCGGGGGGGCCAGACACAGATACGCAGTATTTT.